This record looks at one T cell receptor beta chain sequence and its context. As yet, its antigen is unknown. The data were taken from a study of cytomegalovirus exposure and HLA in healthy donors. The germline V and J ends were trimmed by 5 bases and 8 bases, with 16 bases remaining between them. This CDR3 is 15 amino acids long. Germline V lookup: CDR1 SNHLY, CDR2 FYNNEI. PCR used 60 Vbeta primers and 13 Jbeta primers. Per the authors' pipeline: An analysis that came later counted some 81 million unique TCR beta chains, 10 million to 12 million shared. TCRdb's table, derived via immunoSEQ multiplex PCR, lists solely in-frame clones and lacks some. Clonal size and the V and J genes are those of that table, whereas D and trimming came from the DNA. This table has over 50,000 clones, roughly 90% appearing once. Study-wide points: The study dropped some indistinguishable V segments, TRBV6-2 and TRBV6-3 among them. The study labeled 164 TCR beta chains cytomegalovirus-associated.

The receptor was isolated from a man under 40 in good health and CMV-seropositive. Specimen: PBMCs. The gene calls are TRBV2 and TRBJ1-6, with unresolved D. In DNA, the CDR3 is TGTGCCAGCAGTAGGACCGGAGGCTCCTATTCACCCCTCCACTTT. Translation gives CASSRTGGSYSPLHF.